In its sample, the clone carrying this TCR beta chain was seen many times. Antigen specificity is unknown. Template material for amplifying TCR beta CDR3 regions consisted of RNA transcripts. The HTBI set primed first-round TCR CDR3 RT-PCR. TCRdb passed the multiplex PCR reads through MiXCR, listing each CDR3 protein once. Seen here are 600,000 to 650,000 distinct CDR3 sequences, roughly 15% observed once, and the top ten hold 3% to 4.5%. Trimming pared 0 bases from V and 3 bases from J, leaving 15 bases between. Germline CDR1 DFQATT, CDR2 SNEGSKA (reference sequence). This CDR3 has 15 amino acids. Exclusion of patients followed from uncontrolled infection, other autoimmune disease, pregnancy or lactation. Diagnostic decisions used clinical symptoms, serum thyroxine and TRAb, thyroid ultrasound and orbital computed tomography. The data belong to a study of T cells in Graves' hyperthyroidism and ophthalmopathy. Study background: Peripheral blood collection took place at initial diagnosis, before any treatment. Study observations and caveats: Among clonotypes expanded in thyroid above 0.001, most were also found in blood.

This receptor was taken from a woman aged 25 to 39 with Graves' hyperthyroidism. The rearrangement links TRBV20-1 to TRBJ2-7, with a tentative D call TRBD1 (5 bases). Sequencing was carried out using blood. Written as DNA, the CDR3 is TGCAGTGCTAGAGATAAATGGGCAGGGTACTACGAGCAGTACTTC. Encoded protein: CSARDKWAGYYEQYF.